This entry lists 4 T cell receptor beta chains sequenced from one sample in a study of T cells in Graves' hyperthyroidism and ophthalmopathy. RNA transcripts were the template for amplifying TCR beta CDR3 regions. HTBI primers were used for first-round RT-PCR of the TCR CDR3. A single record per CDR3 protein comes from TCRdb applying MiXCR to the multiplex PCR reads. The table records fewer than 650,000 distinct CDR3 sequences, 11% to 15% of them present only once. Sequencing used blood. The source is a woman aged 40-49 years with Graves' hyperthyroidism.

In this sample, this clonotype turned up many times. V gene TRBV18 combines with J gene TRBJ1-4, with 10 bases lining up with TRBD1. CDR1 and CDR2 (germline): KGHSH, LQKENI. V gave up 3 bases and J gave up 5 bases; unmatched junction bases: 9. CDR3 length: 17 amino acids. CDR3 DNA: TGTGCCAGCTCACCCCCGACAGGGGGCCCAAACAATGAAAAACTGTTTTTT. Residues: CASSPPTGGPNNEKLFF.

Details on this clonotype: Relative to the germline gene, one junction end is altered; a read error may explain this. The genes are TRBV7-8 and TRBJ1-4, with TRBD1 as a possible D gene (5 bases). This CDR3 is built from 15 residues. Germline CDR1 and CDR2: SGHVS and FQNEAQ. The CDR3 region has the DNA TGCGCCAGCAGCCAGCAGGGTCGGGAGGTTGAAAAACTGTTTTTT. It codes for CASSQQGREVEKLFF.

This chain's CDR3 is CSASLGLAGDTQYF. Here the CDR3 DNA reads TGCAGTGCTAGCCTCGGACTAGCGGGAGATACGCAGTATTTT. The chain employs TRBV20-1 and TRBJ2-3, with TRBD2 matching 11 bases. CDR3 length: 14 residues. V dropped 3 bases and J dropped 5; count of bases not matched to a gene: 4. The germline V gene encodes CDR1 DFQATT and CDR2 SNEGSKA (reference sequence).

This clonotype was detected many times. The chain couples TRBV2 to TRBJ2-4, with no clear D. V gave up 2 bases and J gave up 8 bases, with 4 bases separating them. This CDR3 spans 11 amino acids. Germline CDR1 is SNHLY and CDR2 is FYNNEI. The CDR3, as DNA: TGTGCCAGCAGTGAAAAGGACATTCAGTACTTC. It encodes CASSEKDIQYF.